This T cell receptor (beta chain) is drawn from a study of CD8 T cells in Susac syndrome. The RNA input was roughly 0.45 to 1 ug, and it was reverse transcribed with random hexamers. MiXCR, run by TCRdb on the immunoSEQ multiplex PCR reads, gives a single entry per CDR3 protein. The table records roughly 150,000 distinct CDR3 sequences, over 90% of them present only once. The length of the CDR3 is 19 residues. V lost 0 bases and J lost 1; bases outside the gene matches: 11. Per the germline V gene, CDR1 is MNHEY and CDR2 is SVGEGT. This clonotype originated in a human donor with Susac syndrome. The sample taken for sequencing was CD8+ T cells from PBMCs. The chain employs TRBV6-2 or TRBV6-3 and TRBJ2-2; 7 nucleotides agree with TRBD1. CDR3: CASSYSYTGARGNTGELFF. The CDR3 DNA reads TGTGCCAGCAGTTACTCCTACACAGGGGCCAGGGGGAACACCGGGGAGCTGTTTTTT.